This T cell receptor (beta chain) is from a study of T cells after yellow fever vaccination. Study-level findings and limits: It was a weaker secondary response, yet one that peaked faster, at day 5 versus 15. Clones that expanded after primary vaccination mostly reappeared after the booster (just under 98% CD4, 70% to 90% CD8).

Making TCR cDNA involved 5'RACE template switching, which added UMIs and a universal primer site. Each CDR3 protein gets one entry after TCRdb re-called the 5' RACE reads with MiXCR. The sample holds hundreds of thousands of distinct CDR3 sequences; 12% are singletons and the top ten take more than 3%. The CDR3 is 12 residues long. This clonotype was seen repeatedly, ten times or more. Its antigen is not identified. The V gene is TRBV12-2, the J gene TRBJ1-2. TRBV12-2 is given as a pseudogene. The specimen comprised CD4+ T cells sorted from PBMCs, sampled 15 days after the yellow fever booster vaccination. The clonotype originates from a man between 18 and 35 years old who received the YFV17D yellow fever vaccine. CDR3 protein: CASRPSGCGYTF. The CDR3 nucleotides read TGTGCAAGTCGCCCCAGTGGGTGCGGCTACACCTTC.